These T cell receptor beta chains were read from a single sample in a study of T cells after yellow fever vaccination. TCRdb reprocessed the 5' RACE reads with MiXCR, giving one entry per CDR3 protein. The table includes just under 600,000 distinct CDR3 sequences, roughly 13% detected once. The material sequenced was PBMCs, taken on the day of the yellow fever booster vaccination. The receptors were gathered from a young man who received the YFV17D yellow fever vaccine. The CDR3 runs from the conserved cysteine through the conserved F or W. Fields, in order: J gene, V gene, CDR3 length, CDR3 protein.

TRBJ1-5	TRBV20-1	14	CSARESPSNQPQHF
TRBJ2-1	TRBV19	15	CASLGGLAEYNEQFF
TRBJ2-3	TRBV29-1	15	CSVERAGGRRDTQYF
TRBJ2-7	TRBV5-1	14	CASSTTGQTYEQYF
TRBJ2-3	TRBV7-3	16	CASSPGLAQGTDTQYF
TRBJ2-1	TRBV7-2	13	CASSLRRDNEQFF
TRBJ2-7	TRBV6-2/TRBV6-3	11	CASTYSSEQYF
TRBJ2-4	TRBV6-2/TRBV6-3	16	CASRSSGSRAKNIQYF
TRBJ2-7	TRBV7-2	16	CASSLVSGGSSSEQYF
TRBJ2-7	TRBV6-5	16	CASSYSRLVFPYEQYF
TRBJ2-2	TRBV7-2	16	CASSFTSGSSSGELFF